This T cell receptor (beta chain) was captured by sequencing in a study of cytotoxic CD8 clonotypes in ibrutinib-treated CLL. This clone has only a few counts. Its antigen is undetermined. Trimming removed 8 bases from V and 5 bases from J, with 12 bases in between. CDR3 length equals 12 residues. CDR1 MDHEN and CDR2 SYDVKM come from the germline V gene. Regarding the study as a whole: The times at which samples were taken varied between sustained-remission and progressing patients.

Sequencing was designed to attain a depth spanning 1 in 200,000 to 1 in 1 million T cells. The table came from immunoSEQ multiplex PCR; TCRdb's copy has only in-frame clones and leaves some out. The sample shows roughly 250,000 clones, 60% to 75% of them seen only once. The sample here was PBMCs, taken after 24 months of ibrutinib treatment. The chain joins TRBV28 to TRBJ1-2; D uncertain. The sequence came from a human donor with chronic lymphocytic leukemia. The CDR3 reads CASGSGLYGYTF. The CDR3 bases are TGTGCCAGCGGGAGCGGCTTATATGGCTACACCTTC.